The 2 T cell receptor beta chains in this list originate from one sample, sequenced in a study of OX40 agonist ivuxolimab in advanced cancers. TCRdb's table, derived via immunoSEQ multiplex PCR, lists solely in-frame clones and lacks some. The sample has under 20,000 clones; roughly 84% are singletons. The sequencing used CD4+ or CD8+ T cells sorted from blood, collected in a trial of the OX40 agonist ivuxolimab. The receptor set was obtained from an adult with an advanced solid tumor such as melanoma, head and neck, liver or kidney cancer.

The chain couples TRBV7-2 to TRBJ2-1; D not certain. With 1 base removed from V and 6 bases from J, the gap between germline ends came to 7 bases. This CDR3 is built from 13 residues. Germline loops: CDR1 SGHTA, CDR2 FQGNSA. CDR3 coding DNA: TGTGCCAGCAGCTTAGGGCGGTCCAATGAGCAGTTCTTC. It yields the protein CASSLGRSNEQFF. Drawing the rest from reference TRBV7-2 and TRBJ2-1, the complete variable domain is GAGVSQSPSNKVTEKGKDVELRCDPISGHTALYWYRQSLGQGLEFLIYFQGNSAPDKSGLPSDRFSAERTGGSVSTLTIQRTQQEDSAVYLCASSLGRSNEQFFGPGTRLTVL.

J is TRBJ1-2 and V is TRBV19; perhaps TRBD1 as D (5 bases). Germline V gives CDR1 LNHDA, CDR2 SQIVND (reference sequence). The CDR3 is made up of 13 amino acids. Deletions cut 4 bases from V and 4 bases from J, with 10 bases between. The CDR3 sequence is CASSTGTRYGYTF. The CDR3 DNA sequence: TGTGCCAGTAGTACCGGGACGCGCTATGGCTACACCTTC.